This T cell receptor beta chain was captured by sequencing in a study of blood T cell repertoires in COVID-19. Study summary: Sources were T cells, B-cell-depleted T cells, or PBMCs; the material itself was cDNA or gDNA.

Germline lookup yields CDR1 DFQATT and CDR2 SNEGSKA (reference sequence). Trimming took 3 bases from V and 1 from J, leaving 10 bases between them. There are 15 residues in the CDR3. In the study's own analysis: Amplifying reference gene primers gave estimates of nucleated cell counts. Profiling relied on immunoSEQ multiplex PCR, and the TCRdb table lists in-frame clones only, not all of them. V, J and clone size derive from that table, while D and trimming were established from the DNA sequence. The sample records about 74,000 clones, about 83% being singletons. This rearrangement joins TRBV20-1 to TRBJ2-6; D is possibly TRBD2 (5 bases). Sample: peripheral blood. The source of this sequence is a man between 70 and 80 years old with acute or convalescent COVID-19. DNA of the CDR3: TGCAGTGCTAGTCATAAGCGGTCTGGGGCCAACGTCCTGACTTTC. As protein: CSASHKRSGANVLTF.